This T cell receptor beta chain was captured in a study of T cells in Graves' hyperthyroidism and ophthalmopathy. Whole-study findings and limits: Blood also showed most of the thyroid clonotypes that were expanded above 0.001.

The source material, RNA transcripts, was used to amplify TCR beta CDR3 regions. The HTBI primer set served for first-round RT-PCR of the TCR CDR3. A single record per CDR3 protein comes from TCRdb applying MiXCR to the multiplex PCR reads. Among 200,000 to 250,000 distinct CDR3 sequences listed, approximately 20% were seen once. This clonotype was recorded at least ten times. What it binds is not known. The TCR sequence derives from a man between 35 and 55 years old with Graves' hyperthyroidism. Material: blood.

The CDR3 loop is CASSYSVTGFEYEQYF. The CDR3 region has the DNA TGTGCCAGCAGTTACTCCGTGACAGGGTTTGAGTACGAGCAGTACTTC. This sequence joins TRBV6-6 and TRBJ2-7; 7 bases are a match to TRBD1. The CDR3 runs 16 residues. Trimming removed 0 bases from V and 4 bases from J; junction bases left unmatched: 9. Germline loops: CDR1 MNHNY, CDR2 SVGAGI (reference sequence).